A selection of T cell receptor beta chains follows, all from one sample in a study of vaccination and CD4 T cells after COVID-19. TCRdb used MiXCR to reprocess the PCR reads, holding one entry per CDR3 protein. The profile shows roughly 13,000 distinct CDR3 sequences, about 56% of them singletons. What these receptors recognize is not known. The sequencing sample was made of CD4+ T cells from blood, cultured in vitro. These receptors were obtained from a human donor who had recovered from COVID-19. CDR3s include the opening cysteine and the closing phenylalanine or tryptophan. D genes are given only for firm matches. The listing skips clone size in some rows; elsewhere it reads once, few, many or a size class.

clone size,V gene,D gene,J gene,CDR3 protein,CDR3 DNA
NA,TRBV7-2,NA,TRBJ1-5,CASSLYTGNQPQHF,TGTGCCAGCAGCTTATATACAGGGAATCAGCCCCAGCATTTT
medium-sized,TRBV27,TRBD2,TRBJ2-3,CASSLRGGWTDTQYF,TGTGCCAGCAGTTTACGCGGGGGGTGGACAGATACGCAGTATTTT
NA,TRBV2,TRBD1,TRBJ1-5,CASRSRQGNQPQHF,TGTGCCAGCAGATCCCGACAGGGTAATCAGCCCCAGCATTTT
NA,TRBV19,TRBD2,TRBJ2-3,CASSMKLAGVSDTQYF,TGTGCCAGTAGTATGAAACTAGCGGGAGTGTCAGATACGCAGTATTTT
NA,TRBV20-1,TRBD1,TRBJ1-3,CSASSTGAGNTIYF,TGCAGTGCCTCCTCGACAGGGGCTGGAAACACCATATATTTT
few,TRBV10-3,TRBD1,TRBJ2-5,CAISGDRGQETQYF,TGTGCCATCAGTGGGGACAGGGGGCAGGAGACCCAGTACTTC
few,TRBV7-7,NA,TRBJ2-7,CASSLNPGDNEQYF,TGTGCTAGCAGCTTAAACCCAGGGGACAACGAGCAGTACTTC
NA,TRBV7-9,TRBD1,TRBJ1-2,CASSSDRVLYGYTF,TGTGCCAGCAGCTCGGACAGGGTATTGTATGGCTACACCTTC
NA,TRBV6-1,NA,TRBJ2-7,CASSRDGTFYEQYF,TGTGCCAGCAGTCGGGACGGAACTTTTTACGAGCAGTACTTC
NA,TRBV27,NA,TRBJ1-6,CASSLSRGNSPLHF,TGTGCCAGCAGTTTATCACGGGGGAATTCACCCCTCCACTTT
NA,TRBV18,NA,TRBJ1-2,CASSPETGRGYTF,TGTGCCAGCTCACCGGAGACAGGCCGTGGCTACACCTTC
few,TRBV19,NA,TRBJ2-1,CASSRDHGYNEQFF,TGTGCCAGTAGTCGGGACCACGGATACAATGAGCAGTTCTTC
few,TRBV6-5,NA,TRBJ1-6,CASSYSPRGSGYNSPLHF,TGTGCCAGCAGTTACTCTCCGAGGGGAAGCGGCTATAATTCACCCCTCCACTTT
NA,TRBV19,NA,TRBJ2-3,CASSLAMGATDTQYF,TGTGCCAGTAGTTTAGCGATGGGAGCGACAGATACGCAGTATTTT
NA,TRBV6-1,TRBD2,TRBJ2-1,CASSDSGRNRNEQFF,TGTGCCAGCAGTGATAGCGGGAGAAATCGCAATGAGCAGTTCTTC
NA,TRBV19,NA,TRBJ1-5,CASSDLAGWESNQPQHF,TGTGCCAGTAGCGACCTGGCGGGCTGGGAGTCCAATCAGCCCCAGCATTTT
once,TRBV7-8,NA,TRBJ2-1,CASSLLPGEGYNEQFF,TGTGCCAGCAGCTTACTACCGGGTGAGGGGTACAATGAGCAGTTCTTC
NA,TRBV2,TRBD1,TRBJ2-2,CASSRDRYYGGELFF,TGTGCCAGCAGCAGGGACAGGTATTACGGCGGGGAGCTGTTTTTT
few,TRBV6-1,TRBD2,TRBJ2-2,CASRMTSGVPGELFF,TGTGCCAGCAGAATGACTAGCGGGGTCCCCGGGGAGCTGTTTTTT
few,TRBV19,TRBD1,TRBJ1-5,CASSIDVTGAQPQHF,TGTGCCAGTAGTATAGATGTCACAGGGGCCCAGCCCCAGCATTTT
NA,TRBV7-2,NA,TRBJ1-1,CASSLAMTDINTEAFF,TGTGCCAGCAGCTTAGCAATGACGGACATAAACACTGAAGCTTTCTTT
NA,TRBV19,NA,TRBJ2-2,CASSIFGRDTGELFF,TGTGCCAGTAGTATCTTCGGGAGAGACACCGGGGAGCTGTTTTTT
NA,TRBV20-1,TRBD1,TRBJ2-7,CSATGTGREQYF,TGCAGTGCTACCGGGACAGGGCGCGAGCAGTACTTC
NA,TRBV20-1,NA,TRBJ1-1,CSAYKGKMDEAFF,TGCAGTGCTTATAAGGGGAAGATGGATGAAGCTTTCTTT
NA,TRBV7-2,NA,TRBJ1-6,CASSPWGRENNSPLHF,TGTGCCAGCAGCCCGTGGGGCCGGGAAAATAATTCACCCCTCCACTTT
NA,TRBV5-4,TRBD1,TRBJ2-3,CASSWGTGVEGVQYF,TGTGCCAGCAGCTGGGGGACAGGGGTGGAGGGAGTGCAGTATTTT
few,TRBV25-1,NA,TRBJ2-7,CASTKGGGGLYEQYF,TGTGCCAGCACCAAAGGTGGAGGGGGACTCTACGAGCAGTACTTC
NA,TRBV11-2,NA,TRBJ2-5,CASSLHIETQYF,TGTGCCAGCAGCTTACATATAGAGACCCAGTACTTC
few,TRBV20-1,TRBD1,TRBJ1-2,CSARKGQGNYGYTF,TGCAGTGCTAGAAAGGGACAGGGAAACTATGGCTACACCTTC
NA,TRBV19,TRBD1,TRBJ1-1,CASSLGTGANTEAFF,TGTGCCAGTAGTCTCGGGACAGGGGCAAACACTGAAGCTTTCTTT
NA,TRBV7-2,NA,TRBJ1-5,CASSLVSNQPQHF,TGTGCCAGCAGCTTAGTTAGCAATCAGCCCCAGCATTTT
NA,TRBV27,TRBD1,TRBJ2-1,CASSLTGGARSEQFF,TGTGCCAGCAGTCTGACAGGGGGCGCCAGGAGTGAGCAGTTCTTC
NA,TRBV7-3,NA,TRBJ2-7,CASSPSGANSYEQYF,TGTGCCAGCAGCCCCTCCGGGGCGAACTCCTACGAGCAGTACTTC
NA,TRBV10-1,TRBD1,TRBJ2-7,CASSGLGQGLSEQYF,TGCGCCAGCAGTGGGCTTGGACAGGGTCTCAGCGAGCAGTACTTC
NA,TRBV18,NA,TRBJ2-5,CASARRGPLETQYF,TGTGCCAGCGCTAGGAGGGGTCCCCTCGAGACCCAGTACTTC
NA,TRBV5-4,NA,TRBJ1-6,CASSPTTGSVYNSPLHF,TGTGCCAGCAGCCCTACGACAGGCAGCGTTTATAATTCACCCCTCCACTTT
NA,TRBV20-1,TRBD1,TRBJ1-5,CSARVGTGIYQPQHF,TGCAGTGCTAGAGTAGGGACAGGAATATATCAGCCCCAGCATTTT
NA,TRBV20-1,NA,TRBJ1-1,CSARDLDDWGKGEAFF,TGCAGTGCTAGAGATCTTGACGATTGGGGGAAGGGTGAAGCTTTCTTT
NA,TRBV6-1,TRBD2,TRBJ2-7,CASIFSGTYEQYF,TGTGCCAGCATTTTTAGCGGGACCTACGAGCAGTACTTC